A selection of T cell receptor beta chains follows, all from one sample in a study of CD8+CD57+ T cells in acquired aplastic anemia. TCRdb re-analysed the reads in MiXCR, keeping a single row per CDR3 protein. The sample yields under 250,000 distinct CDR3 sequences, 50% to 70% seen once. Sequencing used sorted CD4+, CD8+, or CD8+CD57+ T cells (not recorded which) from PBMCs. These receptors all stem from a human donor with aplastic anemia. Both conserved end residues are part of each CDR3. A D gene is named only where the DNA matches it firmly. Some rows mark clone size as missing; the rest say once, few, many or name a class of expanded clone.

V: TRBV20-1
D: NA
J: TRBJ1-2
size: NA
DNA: TGCGGTGCCCAGGGCAGGGAGGCTCTGAATGGCTACACCTTC
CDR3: CGAQGREALNGYTF

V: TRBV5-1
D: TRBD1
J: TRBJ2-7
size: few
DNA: TGCGCCAGCAGCGTGGCTGCACCGGGACAGGGGGCTTACGAGCAGTACTTC
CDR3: CASSVAAPGQGAYEQYF

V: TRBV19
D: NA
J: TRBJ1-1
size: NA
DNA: TGTGCCAGTAATCGGCAGGACAGATTGAACACTGAAGCTTTCTTT
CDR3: CASNRQDRLNTEAFF

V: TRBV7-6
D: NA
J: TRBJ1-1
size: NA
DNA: TGTGCCAGCAGCCCGGTCGGGGTGGGTATCACTGAAGCTTTCTTT
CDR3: CASSPVGVGITEAFF

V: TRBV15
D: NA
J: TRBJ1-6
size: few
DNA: TGTGCCACCAGCAGAGAAGAATATAATTCACCCCTCCACTTT
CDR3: CATSREEYNSPLHF

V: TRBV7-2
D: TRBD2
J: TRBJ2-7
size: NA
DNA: TGTGCCAGCAGTCGTCAGCGGGGGCCCTTTTACGAGCAGTACTTC
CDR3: CASSRQRGPFYEQYF

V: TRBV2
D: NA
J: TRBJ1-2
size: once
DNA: TGTGCCACCACCCCAAGGGGAGCGGGCTACACCTTC
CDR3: CATTPRGAGYTF

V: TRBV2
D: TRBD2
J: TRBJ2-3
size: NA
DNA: TGTGCCAGCAGTGAACTTAGCGGGAGAAGCACAGATACGCAGTATTTT
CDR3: CASSELSGRSTDTQYF

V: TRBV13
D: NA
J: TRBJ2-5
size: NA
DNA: TGTGCCAGCAGCGCGGGAACTCGATCCCAAGAGACCCAGTACTTC
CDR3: CASSAGTRSQETQYF

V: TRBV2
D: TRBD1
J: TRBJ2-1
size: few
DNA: TGTGCCAGCTGGGACAGATACAATGAGCAGTTCTTC
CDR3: CASWDRYNEQFF

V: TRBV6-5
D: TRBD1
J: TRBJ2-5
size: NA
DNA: TGTGCCAGCAGCCACCGGGGGACAGGGGACGAGACCCAGTACTTC
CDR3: CASSHRGTGDETQYF